The 24 T cell receptor beta chains below all came from one sample that was sequenced in a study of T-cell reconstitution after alpha-beta-depleted transplantation in children. Unique molecular identifiers were incorporated when the TCRbeta library was constructed. TCRdb re-called the PCR reads through MiXCR, storing one row per CDR3 protein. This table has around 370,000 distinct CDR3 sequences, 10% appearing once. The material was PBMCs from the stem cell graft donor, obtained from the stem cell graft. All receptors come from a human donor who donated a stem cell graft to a child with acute lymphoblastic leukemia.

A note on this clonotype: At one end, the junction sequence differs from germline, possibly due to a read error. The rearrangement joins TRBV12-3 or TRBV12-4 to TRBJ2-6; 11 bases fit TRBD2. The CDR3 contains 16 residues. The CDR3 region is CASSLAGGSGANVLTF. Written as DNA, the CDR3 is TGTGCCAGCAGTCTAGCGGGAGGCTCTGGGGCCAACGTCCTGACTTTC.

This clonotype was recorded many times. V usage is TRBV29-1 and J usage is TRBJ1-2; maybe TRBD1 (6 bases). Germline V gives CDR1 SQVTM, CDR2 ANQGSEA. This CDR3 is 15 amino acids long. Between the trimmed V and J ends, which lost 5 bases and 0 bases, there was a span of 16 bases. The CDR3 sequence: CSVLSDRLSNYGYTF. Here the CDR3 DNA reads TGCAGCGTTCTTTCTGACAGGCTTTCTAACTATGGCTACACCTTC.

Ten or more counts support this clonotype. This chain joins TRBV20-1 and TRBJ2-3; TRBD2 is a possible D gene (5 bases). The germline V gene encodes CDR1 DFQATT and CDR2 SNEGSKA (reference sequence). V was cut by 2 bases and J by 0 bases, with 12 bases left in between. The CDR3 totals 15 residues. The CDR3 region has the DNA TGCAGTGCTAGATACGCTAGCACCAGCACAGATACGCAGTATTTT. Its protein is CSARYASTSTDTQYF.

Many counts were recorded for this clonotype. The CDR3 loop reads CASSNGLAGSYEQYF. CDR3 DNA sequence: TGTGCCAGCAGCAACGGACTAGCGGGTTCCTACGAGCAGTACTTC. The chain carries TRBV9 and TRBJ2-7, with TRBD2 identical over 11 bases. The V segment lost 4 bases and the J segment 1 base; nucleotides outside the gene matches: 4. This CDR3 contains 15 residues. Germline assignment: CDR1 SGDLS and CDR2 YYNGEE.

V usage is TRBV5-1 and J usage is TRBJ2-1; TRBD2 aligns across 13 bases. J lost 1 base, V lost 0 bases, and 7 bases had no gene match. The CDR3 length is 19 residues. Per the germline V gene, CDR1 is SGHRS and CDR2 is YFSETQ. The CDR3 coding sequence is TGCGCCAGCAGCTTGGCTTTGGGGACTAGCGGGAAGTCCTACAATGAGCAGTTCTTC. Encoded protein: CASSLALGTSGKSYNEQFF. Filled out from reference TRBV5-1 and TRBJ2-1, the complete variable domain reads KAGVTQTPRYLIKTRGQQVTLSCSPISGHRSVSWYQQTPGQGLQFLFEYFSETQRNKGNFPGRFSGRQFSNSRSEMNVSTLELGDSALYLCASSLALGTSGKSYNEQFFGPGTRLTVL.

This clonotype was seen at least ten times. The chain links TRBV6-2 or TRBV6-3 to TRBJ2-1; 10 positions agree with TRBD1. This CDR3 contains 13 residues. CDR1 MNHEY and CDR2 SVGEGT come from the germline V gene. The V segment lost 8 bases and the J segment 6 bases; nucleotides outside the gene matches: 4. This CDR3 reads CASRGTGVNEQFF. In DNA, the CDR3 is TGTGCCAGCCGTGGGACAGGGGTCAATGAGCAGTTCTTC.

This clonotype has a count of ten or more. The V gene is TRBV3-1, the J gene TRBJ1-1; unclear D gene. V was trimmed by 3 bases and J by 5 bases, leaving 7 bases between them. Germline V gives CDR1 LGHDT, CDR2 YNNKEL (reference sequence). This CDR3 contains 12 residues. The CDR3 is CASSHGETEAFF. CDR3 sequence (DNA): TGTGCCAGCAGCCATGGGGAGACTGAAGCTTTCTTT.

This clonotype was seen only a few times. This chain uses TRBV5-1 with TRBJ1-4; D is unclear. Looked up from germline, CDR1 is SGHRS and CDR2 is YFSETQ. The length of the CDR3 is 12 residues. The V end was cut by 3 bases, the J end by 2 bases, with 2 bases between. The CDR3 is CASSSTNEKLFF. The CDR3 coding sequence is TGCGCCAGCAGCTCGACTAATGAAAAACTGTTTTTT.

This clonotype was observed a few times. This chain links TRBV5-1 with TRBJ1-2, with TRBD1 as a possible D gene (6 bases). CDR3 size: 13 residues. Germline CDR1 reads SGHRS; CDR2 reads YFSETQ. The V end lost 4 bases, the J end lost 7 bases, and 14 bases lay between the germline ends. The CDR3 spells CASSLSDRSGYTF. CDR3 sequence (DNA): TGCGCCAGCAGCCTGTCCGACAGGAGTGGCTACACCTTC.

This sequence joins TRBV28 and TRBJ1-2; tentative D call: TRBD1 (6 bases). The germline gives CDR1 MDHEN, CDR2 SYDVKM. With 5 bases removed from V and 4 bases from J, the gap between germline ends came to 14 bases. The CDR3 spans 14 residues. The CDR3 sequence: CASSTLQGGYGYTF. The CDR3 coding sequence is TGTGCCAGCAGTACCTTACAGGGAGGCTATGGCTACACCTTC.

The chain joins TRBV6-5 to TRBJ2-7, with D possibly being TRBD2 (7 bases). Trimming stripped 0 bases from V and 6 bases from J, with 24 bases between. Germline loops: CDR1 MNHEY, CDR2 SVGAGI. CDR3 length: 18 residues. The DNA of the CDR3 is TGTGCCAGCAGTTACTCGTCTCCTAATCGGGGGGCGAGCTGCGAGCAGTACTTC. Protein: CASSYSSPNRGASCEQYF.

This clonotype was detected a few times. The rearrangement joins TRBV4-2 to TRBJ1-5; D might be TRBD1 (5 bases). CDR1 and CDR2 (germline): LGHNA, YNFKEQ. This CDR3 is 15 amino acids long. The V and J ends lost 0 bases and 6 bases respectively, with 12 bases between them. CDR3 DNA sequence: TGTGCCAGCAGCCAAGATCGCCAGGGCGCTCAGCCCCAGCATTTT. This sequence encodes CASSQDRQGAQPQHF.

This clonotype was counted many times. The gene calls are TRBV5-1 and TRBJ2-7, with a possible D match to TRBD2 (6 bases). V lost 4 bases and J lost 2, with 16 bases in between. CDR3 length equals 15 residues. CDR1 is SGHRS, CDR2 YFSETQ, per germline. The CDR3 DNA follows: TGCGCCAGCAGCCCCGGCGGGGCAGGAACCTACGAGCAGTACTTC. It translates to CASSPGGAGTYEQYF.

This clonotype has a handful of counts. The chain joins TRBV28 to TRBJ2-3; weak D call: TRBD2 (5 bases). The CDR3 loop spans 15 amino acids. Trimming took 1 base from V and 0 from J, leaving 8 bases between them. From germline, CDR1 is MDHEN and CDR2 SYDVKM. The CDR3 reads CASSLSPGSTDTQYF. As DNA, the CDR3 is TGTGCCAGCAGTTTATCGCCGGGAAGCACAGATACGCAGTATTTT.

The rearrangement uses TRBV7-9 and TRBJ2-1; TRBD1 agrees at 8 bases. CDR3 length: 13 amino acids. Germline V gene data show CDR1 as SEHNR and CDR2 as FQNEAQ (reference sequence). J was trimmed by 10 bases and V by 5 bases; bases with no gene match: 7. In DNA form, the CDR3 reads TGTGCCAGCAGCGCGAACAGGGGGGACGAGCAGTTCTTC. Translated, it gives CASSANRGDEQFF.

V and J are TRBV28 and TRBJ1-4; possibly TRBD1 for D (6 bases). This CDR3 is 15 amino acids long. Trimming took off 6 bases at V and 6 bases at J, with 17 bases between the two ends. The germline V gene has CDR1 MDHEN and CDR2 SYDVKM. The chain's CDR3 is CASSLTRQVYEKLFF. The CDR3 nucleotides read TGTGCCAGCAGCCTTACTCGACAGGTTTATGAAAAACTGTTTTTT. The full variable domain, with the rest looked up from reference TRBV28 and TRBJ1-4, is DVKVTQSSRYLVKRTGEKVFLECVQDMDHENMFWYRQDPGLGLRLIYFSYDVKMKEKGDIPEGYSVSREKKERFSLILESASTNQTSMYLCASSLTRQVYEKLFFGSGTQLSVL.

In its sample, this clonotype was seen a few times. V gene TRBV5-1 combines with J gene TRBJ2-3, with D uncertain. V lost 4 bases to trimming and J lost 0 bases, with 12 bases between them. The germline V gene has CDR1 SGHRS and CDR2 YFSETQ. The CDR3 covers 15 residues. As DNA, the CDR3 is TGCGCCAGCAGCCCTTATTTCGGGAGCACAGATACGCAGTATTTT. This sequence encodes CASSPYFGSTDTQYF.

The V call is TRBV15, the J call TRBJ2-1; D is undetermined. This CDR3 spans 14 amino acids. V shed 2 bases and J shed 10 bases, with 15 bases lying between them. Germline V CDR1 and CDR2: LNHNV, YYDKDF (reference sequence). Here the CDR3 reads CATSRLLKGREQFF. CDR3 nucleotide sequence: TGTGCCACCAGCAGATTACTCAAAGGGCGGGAGCAGTTCTTC.

The CDR3 here is CASSQSGSPYNEQFF. DNA for the CDR3: TGTGCCAGCAGCCAGAGCGGGAGTCCCTACAATGAGCAGTTCTTC. The V gene is TRBV7-9, the J gene TRBJ2-1; 8 bases are shared with TRBD2. The length of the CDR3 is 15 residues. Losses at the gene ends were 5 bases for V and 2 bases for J; bases not matched to a gene: 5. The germline gives CDR1 SEHNR, CDR2 FQNEAQ (reference sequence).

The J gene is TRBJ2-7, the V gene TRBV7-3, with D possibly being TRBD1 (6 bases). V dropped 1 base and J dropped 2 bases, with 18 bases sitting between them. Looked up from germline, CDR1 is SGHTA and CDR2 is FQGTGA. The CDR3 runs 17 residues. In nucleotides, the CDR3 is TGTGCCAGCAGCTTAAACGGCAGGGGCTCCCCGCCCTACGAGCAGTACTTC. Protein product: CASSLNGRGSPPYEQYF.

V is TRBV12-3 or TRBV12-4 and J is TRBJ1-2, with a tentative D call TRBD1 (5 bases). Trimming took off 8 bases at V and 10 bases at J, with 17 bases between the two ends. This CDR3 is built from 12 residues. CDR3 in DNA: TGTGCCAGCCAACCGCCCGGGGGGGACTACACCTTC. Amino acids: CASQPPGGDYTF.

This clonotype was detected ten times or more. V usage is TRBV7-8 and J usage is TRBJ2-1; TRBD1 matches at 7 bases. The CDR3 sequence is 16 residues long. Germline trimming cut 5 bases from V and 2 bases from J; bases unmatched to any gene: 9. CDR1 SGHVS and CDR2 FQNEAQ come from the germline V gene. The chain's CDR3 is CASSPYRTGAYNEQFF. The CDR3 coding sequence is TGTGCCAGCAGCCCATATCGGACAGGAGCCTACAATGAGCAGTTCTTC.

A single count supports this clonotype. The V and J genes are TRBV2 and TRBJ1-5; 8 bases are shared with TRBD1. The junction had 20 bases not matched to a gene; V was cut back by 8 bases and J by 2 bases. This CDR3 has 19 residues. The germline V gene encodes CDR1 SNHLY and CDR2 FYNNEI. The CDR3 is CASCPRDRTGPYGNQPQHF. CDR3 sequence (DNA): TGTGCCAGCTGCCCCCGGGACAGGACCGGTCCTTATGGCAATCAGCCCCAGCATTTT.

This clonotype appeared many times. The chain carries TRBV7-3 and TRBJ2-1, with TRBD2 identical over 11 bases. Germline CDR1 and CDR2: SGHTA and FQGTGA. The V gene end was trimmed by 3 bases and the J gene end by 3 bases; junction bases not matched to a gene: 1. The CDR3 spans 15 residues. In nucleotides, the CDR3 is TGTGCCAGCAGCTTCGGGACTAGCGGCTACAATGAGCAGTTCTTC. The encoded protein is CASSFGTSGYNEQFF. Drawing the rest from reference TRBV7-3 and TRBJ2-1, the complete variable domain is GAGVSQTPSNKVTEKGKYVELRCDPISGHTALYWYRQSLGQGPEFLIYFQGTGAADDSGLPNDRFFAVRPEGSVSTLKIQRTERGDSAVYLCASSFGTSGYNEQFFGPGTRLTVL.